The TCR beta chain under discussion was sequenced for a study of T cells in Graves' hyperthyroidism and ophthalmopathy. Germline values: CDR1 KGHSH, CDR2 LQKENI. The CDR3 consists of 17 residues. The V and J ends lost 2 bases and 0 bases, in that order; junction bases with no gene match: 8. This clonotype occurred a few times. Regions amplified from RNA transcripts were the TCR beta CDR3 regions. HTBI primers were employed in a first-round RT-PCR of the TCR CDR3. Each CDR3 protein is one row after TCRdb ran MiXCR on the multiplex PCR reads. Of fewer than 550,000 distinct CDR3 sequences listed, approximately 14% are singletons.

The clonotype was recovered from a woman in her late teens or twenties with Graves' hyperthyroidism. The V gene is TRBV18, the J gene TRBJ1-2; 8 bases map to TRBD1. Sequencing input: blood. For the CDR3, the DNA is TGTGCCAGCTCACCAAACTCCGGACAGGGTACTAACTATGGCTACACCTTC. Translation gives CASSPNSGQGTNYGYTF.